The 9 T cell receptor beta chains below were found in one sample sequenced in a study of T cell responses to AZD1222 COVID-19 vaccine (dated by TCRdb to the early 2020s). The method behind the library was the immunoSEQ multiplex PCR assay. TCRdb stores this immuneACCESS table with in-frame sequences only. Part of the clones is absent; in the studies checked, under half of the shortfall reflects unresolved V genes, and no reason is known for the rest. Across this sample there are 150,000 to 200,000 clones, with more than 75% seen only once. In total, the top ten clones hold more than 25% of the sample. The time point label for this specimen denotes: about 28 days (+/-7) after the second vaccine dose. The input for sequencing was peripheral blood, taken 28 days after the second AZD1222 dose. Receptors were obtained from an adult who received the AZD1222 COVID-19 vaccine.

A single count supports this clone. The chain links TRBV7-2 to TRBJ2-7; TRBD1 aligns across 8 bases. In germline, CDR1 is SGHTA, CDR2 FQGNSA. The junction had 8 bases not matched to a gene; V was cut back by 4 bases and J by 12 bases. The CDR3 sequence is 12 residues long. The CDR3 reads CASSSDRVVPYF. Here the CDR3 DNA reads TGTGCCAGCAGCTCGGACAGGGTAGTTCCGTACTTC.

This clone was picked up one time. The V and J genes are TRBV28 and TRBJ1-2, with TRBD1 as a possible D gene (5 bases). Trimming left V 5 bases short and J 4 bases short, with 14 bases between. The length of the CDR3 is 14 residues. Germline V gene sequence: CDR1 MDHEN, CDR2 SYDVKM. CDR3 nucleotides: TGTGCCAGCAGTGCGGGGGGTGGAAGCTATGGCTACACCTTC. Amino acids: CASSAGGGSYGYTF.

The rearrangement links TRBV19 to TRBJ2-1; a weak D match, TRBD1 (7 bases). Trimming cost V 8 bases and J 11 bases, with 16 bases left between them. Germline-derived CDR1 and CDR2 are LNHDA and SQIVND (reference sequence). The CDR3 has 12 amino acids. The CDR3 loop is CASLAQGGKQFF. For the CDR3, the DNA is TGTGCCAGTCTGGCTCAGGGGGGTAAGCAGTTCTTC.

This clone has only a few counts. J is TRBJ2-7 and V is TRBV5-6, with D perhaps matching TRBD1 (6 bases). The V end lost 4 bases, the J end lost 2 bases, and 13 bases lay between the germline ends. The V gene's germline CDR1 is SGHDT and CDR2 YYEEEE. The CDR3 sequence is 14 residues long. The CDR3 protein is CASSHREGAYEQYF. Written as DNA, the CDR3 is TGTGCCAGCAGCCACAGGGAAGGCGCCTACGAGCAGTACTTC.

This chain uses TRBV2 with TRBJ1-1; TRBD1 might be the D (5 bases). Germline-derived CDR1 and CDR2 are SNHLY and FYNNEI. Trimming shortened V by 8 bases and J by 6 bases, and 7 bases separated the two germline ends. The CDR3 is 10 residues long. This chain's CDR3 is CASGGAEAFF. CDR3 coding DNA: TGTGCCAGCGGGGGGGCTGAAGCTTTCTTT. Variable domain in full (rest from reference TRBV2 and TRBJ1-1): EPEVTQTPSHQVTQMGQEVILRCVPISNHLYFYWYRQILGQKVEFLVSFYNNEISEKSEIFDDQFSVERPDGSNFTLKIRSTKLEDSAMYFCASGGAEAFFGQGTRLTVV.

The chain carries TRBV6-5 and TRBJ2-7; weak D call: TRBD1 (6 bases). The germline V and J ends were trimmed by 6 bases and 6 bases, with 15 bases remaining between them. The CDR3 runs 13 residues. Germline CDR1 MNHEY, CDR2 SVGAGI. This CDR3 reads CASSDDEGGEQYF. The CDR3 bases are TGTGCCAGCAGCGACGACGAAGGGGGCGAGCAGTACTTC.

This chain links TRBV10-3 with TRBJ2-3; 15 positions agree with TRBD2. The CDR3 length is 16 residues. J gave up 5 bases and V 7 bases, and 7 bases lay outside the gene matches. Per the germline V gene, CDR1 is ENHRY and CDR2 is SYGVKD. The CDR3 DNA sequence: TGTGCCATCACACCAGGACTAGCGGGAGGGGTAGATACGCAGTATTTT. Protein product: CAITPGLAGGVDTQYF.

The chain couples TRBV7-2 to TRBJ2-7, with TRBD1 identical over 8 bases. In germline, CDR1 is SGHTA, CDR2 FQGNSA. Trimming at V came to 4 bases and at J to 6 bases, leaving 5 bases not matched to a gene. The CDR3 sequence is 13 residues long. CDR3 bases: TGTGCCAGCAGCTCGGACAGGGACGGCGAGCAGTACTTC. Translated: CASSSDRDGEQYF.

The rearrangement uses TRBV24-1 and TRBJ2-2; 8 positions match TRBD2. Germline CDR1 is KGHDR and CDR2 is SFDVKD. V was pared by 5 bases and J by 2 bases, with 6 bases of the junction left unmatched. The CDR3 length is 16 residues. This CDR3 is CATSAQAGVNTGELFF. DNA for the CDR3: TGTGCCACCAGTGCCCAAGCGGGAGTAAACACCGGGGAGCTGTTTTTT.